This entry lists 16 T cell receptor beta chains sequenced from one sample in a study of blood T cell repertoires in COVID-19. Sequencing was performed with immunoSEQ multiplex PCR; in TCRdb, only in-frame clones are kept and a portion is missing. The sample includes 90,000 to 120,000 clones, over 75% of them seen just once. The material sequenced was peripheral blood. These receptors were taken from a human donor in a cohort sampled during active COVID-19.

The chain links TRBV7-9 to TRBJ1-5; D perhaps matches TRBD1 (5 bases). Germline V lookup: CDR1 SEHNR, CDR2 FQNEAQ (reference sequence). Trimming stripped 2 bases from V and 6 bases from J, with 11 bases between. The CDR3 is 14 amino acids. The CDR3, as DNA: TGTGCCAGCAGCTTAACAGGAGGGAGTCAGCCCCAGCATTTT. It codes for CASSLTGGSQPQHF.

The V call is TRBV3-1 (or the pseudogene TRBV3-2), the J call TRBJ2-6; possible D gene TRBD2, 5 bases. V was pared by 4 bases and J by 2 bases, with 12 bases between. Germline CDR1 and CDR2: LGHDT and YNNKEL (reference sequence). The length of the CDR3 is 16 residues. CDR3 sequence reads: CASSLAGYPGANVLTF. Written as DNA, the CDR3 is TGTGCCAGCAGCCTTGCGGGCTATCCTGGGGCCAACGTCCTGACTTTC.

The gene calls are TRBV5-6 and TRBJ2-4; maybe TRBD2 (6 bases). Trimming took off 0 bases at V and 9 bases at J, with 10 bases between the two ends. Germline-derived CDR1 and CDR2 are SGHDT and YYEEEE. The CDR3 consists of 13 residues. The CDR3 coding sequence is TGTGCCAGCAGCTTGGGACTAGTCGCCATTCAGTACTTC. Amino acid sequence: CASSLGLVAIQYF.

The gene calls are TRBV5-6 and TRBJ2-7, with D possibly TRBD2 on 6 matching bases. Germline V gene sequence: CDR1 SGHDT, CDR2 YYEEEE. V was cut by 4 bases and J by 0 bases, with 14 bases left in between. The CDR3 sequence is 15 residues long. Written as DNA, the CDR3 is TGTGCCAGCAGCCCCTGGGGAGGAAGCTCCTACGAGCAGTACTTC. Translation gives CASSPWGGSSYEQYF. Full variable domain (rest looked up from reference TRBV5-6 and TRBJ2-7): DAGVTQSPTHLIKTRGQQVTLRCSPKSGHDTVSWYQQALGQGPQFIFQYYEEEERQRGNFPDRFSGHQFPNYSSELNVNALLLGDSALYLCASSPWGGSSYEQYFGPGTRLTVT.

This clone showed up just once. This chain joins TRBV5-6 and TRBJ1-1; D ambiguous. The CDR3 is 14 amino acids. V was clipped by 2 bases and J by 3 bases, with 11 bases between them. Germline V gives CDR1 SGHDT, CDR2 YYEEEE. The CDR3 protein is CASSFAGSDTEAFF. The CDR3 nucleotides are TGTGCCAGCAGCTTTGCGGGGAGTGACACTGAAGCTTTCTTT.

V usage is TRBV6-5 and J usage is TRBJ1-1; unclear D gene. The CDR3 extends over 15 amino acids. From germline, CDR1 is MNHEY and CDR2 SVGAGI. V gave up 1 base and J gave up 10 bases, with 19 bases separating them. The DNA of the CDR3 is TGTGCCAGCAGTTACTTGGGGAGTGAAACACTGATAGCTTTCTTT. This translates into CASSYLGSETLIAFF.

The chain couples TRBV13 to TRBJ2-7; TRBD1 matches at 8 bases. V was clipped by 5 bases and J by 7 bases; unmatched bases: 13. The length of the CDR3 is 15 residues. CDR1 and CDR2 (germline): PRHDT, FYEKMQ (reference sequence). CDR3 sequence: CASSRYAGGEYEQYF. DNA for the CDR3: TGTGCCAGCAGCCGCTATGCAGGGGGCGAATATGAGCAGTACTTC.

The CDR3 DNA sequence: TGTGCCAGCAGCTCAGACAGGGGTCAGCCCCAGCATTTT. Translating gives CASSSDRGQPQHF. The chain carries TRBV7-8 and TRBJ1-5, with 8 bases lining up with TRBD1. The germline V gene encodes CDR1 SGHVS and CDR2 FQNEAQ. The CDR3 runs 13 residues. The junction had 2 bases not matched to a gene; V was cut back by 4 bases and J by 6 bases.

Regarding this clone: Other nucleotide sequences from this sample produce the same CDR3. The chain couples TRBV11-2 to TRBJ1-1; TRBD1 is a possible D gene (6 bases). CDR1 is SGHAT and CDR2 is FQNNGV in the germline V gene. Trimming stripped 0 bases from V and 4 bases from J, with 9 bases between. The CDR3 has 14 residues. Here the CDR3 reads CASSLEGAGTEAFF. CDR3 DNA sequence: TGTGCCAGCAGCTTAGAGGGGGCCGGCACTGAAGCTTTCTTT.

V usage is TRBV19 and J usage is TRBJ1-5; 7 nucleotides align to TRBD1. The germline V gene encodes CDR1 LNHDA and CDR2 SQIVND (reference sequence). The CDR3 is made up of 15 amino acids. Losses at the gene ends were 4 bases for V and 5 bases for J; bases not matched to a gene: 8. The CDR3 reads CASSKQGFRHQPQHF. DNA for the CDR3: TGTGCCAGTAGTAAACAGGGGTTTAGACATCAGCCCCAGCATTTT. Supplemented by reference TRBV19 and TRBJ1-5, the full variable domain reads DGGITQSPKYLFRKEGQNVTLSCEQNLNHDAMYWYRQDPGQGLRLIYYSQIVNDFQKGDIAEGYSVSREKKESFPLTVTSAQKNPTAFYLCASSKQGFRHQPQHFGDGTRLSIL.

The chain recombines TRBV5-8 with TRBJ1-3; D unclear. The CDR3 consists of 16 residues. Trimming cost V 1 base and J 2 bases, with 13 bases left between them. The germline V gene encodes CDR1 SGHTS and CDR2 YDEGEE. The CDR3 nucleotides are TGTGCCAGCAGCTTGCATGGTGAGGTGCCTGGAAACACCATATATTTT. Translated: CASSLHGEVPGNTIYF.

The chain couples TRBV30 to TRBJ1-6; the D is unclear. The CDR3 is 14 residues long. Germline V lookup: CDR1 GTSNPN, CDR2 SVGIG (reference sequence). V shed 5 bases and J shed 10 bases, with 18 bases lying between them. The CDR3 spells CAWANSGGSSPLHF. The DNA for the CDR3 is TGTGCCTGGGCGAATAGCGGAGGGTCCTCACCCCTCCACTTT.

The chain recombines TRBV23-1 with TRBJ1-2; TRBD1 agrees at 7 bases. TRBV23-1 is known as an ORF, though its function is uncertain. The CDR3 consists of 14 residues. After removal of 3 bases from V and 3 bases from J, the junction contained 4 bases not matched to a gene. DNA for the CDR3: TGCGCCAGCAGTCAGTGGGACAGTTACTATGGCTACACCTTC. Its translation: CASSQWDSYYGYTF.

The J gene is TRBJ2-7, the V gene TRBV2; D gene unclear. The CDR3 has 16 amino acids. Trimming took off 7 bases at V and 4 bases at J, with 23 bases between the two ends. Germline V lookup: CDR1 SNHLY, CDR2 FYNNEI. The chain's CDR3 is CASTRPPGRVKYEQYF. Written as DNA, the CDR3 is TGTGCCAGCACTCGACCCCCGGGTCGGGTGAAGTACGAGCAGTACTTC.

The chain is built from TRBV3-1 (or the pseudogene TRBV3-2) and TRBJ1-1, with 9 bases identical to TRBD1. Germline V CDR1 and CDR2: LGHDT, YNNKEL (reference sequence). J lost 3 bases, V lost 4 bases, and 9 bases had no gene match. The CDR3 totals 16 residues. The CDR3 loop is CASSPRDRVKDTEAFF. The CDR3 nucleotides are TGTGCCAGCAGCCCCCGGGACAGGGTAAAGGACACTGAAGCTTTCTTT.

The gene calls are TRBV28 and TRBJ2-5; 7 positions match TRBD1. Per germline, CDR1 MDHEN and CDR2 SYDVKM. V was clipped by 4 bases and J by 7 bases; unmatched bases: 15. CDR3 length equals 16 residues. CDR3 amino acids: CASSWYRGPSTGTQYF. CDR3 coding DNA: TGTGCCAGCAGTTGGTACAGGGGTCCGTCGACTGGGACCCAGTACTTC.